This T cell receptor beta chain was found in a study of shared clonotypes between healthy human individuals. Study background: CD8 memory received one plate per donor, CD8 naive two, CD4 memory three and CD4 naive three.

This clone turned up a few times. Its antigen is not identified. Study-level results: Incompleteness in sorted-subset sequencing, despite large depth, was shown by rarefaction.

Method: immunoSEQ multiplex PCR; TCRdb's copy keeps in-frame clones and lacks some. The sample lists a few million clones; just over 90% were seen once. This sequence was found in a man aged 18 to 29 in good health. Some clones in this sample may be carry-over from other donors' samples. Input material: naive CD4+ T cells from PBMCs. As for subset: CD45RA+ positively selected.

The CDR3 DNA follows: TGTGCCAGCTCACCTTCGCAGGGAAACACTGAAGCTTTCTTT. Its translation is CASSPSQGNTEAFF. This chain joins TRBV18 and TRBJ1-1; perhaps TRBD1 as D (5 bases). Germline V gene sequence: CDR1 KGHSH, CDR2 LQKENI. The CDR3 covers 14 residues. V lost 3 bases to trimming and J lost 2 bases, with 10 bases between them.